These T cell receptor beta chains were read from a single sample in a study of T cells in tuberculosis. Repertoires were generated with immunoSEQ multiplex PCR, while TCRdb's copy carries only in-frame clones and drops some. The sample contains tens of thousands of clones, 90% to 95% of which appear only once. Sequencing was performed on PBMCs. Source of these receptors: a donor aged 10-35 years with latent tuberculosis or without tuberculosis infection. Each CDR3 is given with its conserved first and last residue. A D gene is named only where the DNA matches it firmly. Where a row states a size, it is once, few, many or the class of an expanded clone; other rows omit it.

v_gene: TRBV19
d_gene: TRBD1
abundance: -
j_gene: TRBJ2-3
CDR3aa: CASSMGQGITDTQYF
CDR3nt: TGTGCCAGTAGTATGGGACAGGGGATCACAGATACGCAGTATTTT

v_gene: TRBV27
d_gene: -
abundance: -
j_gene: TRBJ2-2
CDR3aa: CASSPTRAGELFF
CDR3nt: TGTGCCAGCAGCCCTACTAGAGCCGGGGAGCTGTTTTTT

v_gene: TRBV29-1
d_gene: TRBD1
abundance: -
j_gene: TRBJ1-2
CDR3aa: CSGTRGQGNHGYTF
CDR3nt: TGCAGCGGTACGAGGGGACAGGGGAATCATGGCTACACCTTC

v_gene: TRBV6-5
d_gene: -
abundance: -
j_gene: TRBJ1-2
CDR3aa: CASSRDGSPGGYTF
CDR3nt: TGTGCCAGCAGTCGGGACGGATCACCCGGAGGGTACACCTTC

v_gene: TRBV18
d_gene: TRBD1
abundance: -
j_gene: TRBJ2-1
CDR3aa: CASSPPGLDRVNEQFF
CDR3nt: TGTGCCAGCTCACCCCCCGGCCTCGACAGGGTAAATGAGCAGTTCTTC

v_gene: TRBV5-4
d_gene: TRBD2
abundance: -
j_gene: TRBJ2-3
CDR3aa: CASSLAGRGAVMDTQYF
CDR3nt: TGTGCCAGCAGCTTGGCCGGGCGGGGGGCCGTTATGGATACGCAGTATTTT

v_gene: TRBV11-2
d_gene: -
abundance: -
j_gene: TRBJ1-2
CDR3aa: CASDLTLGTTGLSYGYTF
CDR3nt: TGTGCCAGCGACTTAACCCTCGGGACGACGGGACTGAGCTATGGCTACACCTTC

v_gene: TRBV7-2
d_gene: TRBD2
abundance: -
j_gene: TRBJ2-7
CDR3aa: CASSLSGSGDEQYF
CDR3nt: TGTGCCAGCAGCCTTAGCGGGAGTGGCGACGAGCAGTACTTC

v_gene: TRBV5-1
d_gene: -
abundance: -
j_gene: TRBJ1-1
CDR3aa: CASSQNIRGVGTEAFF
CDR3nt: TGCGCCAGCAGCCAAAATATTCGCGGGGTGGGCACTGAAGCTTTCTTT

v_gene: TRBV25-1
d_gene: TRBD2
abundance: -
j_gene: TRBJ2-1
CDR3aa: CASSEFLAVNEQFF
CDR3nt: TGTGCCAGCAGTGAATTTCTAGCGGTCAATGAGCAGTTCTTC

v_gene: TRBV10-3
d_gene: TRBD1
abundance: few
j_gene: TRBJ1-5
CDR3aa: CAIGTGDQPQHF
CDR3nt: TGTGCCATTGGGACAGGGGATCAGCCCCAGCATTTT

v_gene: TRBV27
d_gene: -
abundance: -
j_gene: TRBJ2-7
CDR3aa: CASSLTSGSYEQYF
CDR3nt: TGTGCCAGCAGTTTGACCAGCGGGTCCTACGAGCAGTACTTC

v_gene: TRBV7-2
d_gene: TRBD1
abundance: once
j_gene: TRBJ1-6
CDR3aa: CASSLTPGQGANGSPLHF
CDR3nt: TGTGCCAGCAGCCTAACTCCGGGACAGGGGGCGAATGGTTCACCCCTCCACTTT

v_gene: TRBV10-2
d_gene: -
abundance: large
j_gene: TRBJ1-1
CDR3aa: CASRIDSSNTEAFF
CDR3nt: TGCGCCAGCAGAATAGACAGTTCAAACACTGAAGCTTTCTTT

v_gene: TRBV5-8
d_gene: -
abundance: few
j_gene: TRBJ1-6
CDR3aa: CASSLASALRGSFHF
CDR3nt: TGTGCCAGCAGCTTGGCCTCGGCCTTGCGAGGGAGTTTCCACTTT

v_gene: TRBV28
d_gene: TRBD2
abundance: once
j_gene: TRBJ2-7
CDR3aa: CASTSGAGGSYEQYF
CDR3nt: TGTGCCAGCACCTCGGGGGCGGGGGGATCCTACGAGCAGTACTTC

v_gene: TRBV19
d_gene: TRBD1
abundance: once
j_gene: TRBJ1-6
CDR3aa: CASSIGGQGSGSPLHF
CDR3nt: TGTGCCAGTAGTATAGGCGGACAGGGATCCGGTTCACCCCTCCACTTT

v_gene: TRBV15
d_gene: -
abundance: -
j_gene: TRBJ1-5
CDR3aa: CATSRDNSPGGNQPQHF
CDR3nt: TGTGCCACCAGCAGAGATAACTCTCCAGGGGGCAATCAGCCCCAGCATTTT

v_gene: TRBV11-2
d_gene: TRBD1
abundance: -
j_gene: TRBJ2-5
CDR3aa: CASSLTGTGAQETQYF
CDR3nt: TGTGCCAGCAGCTTAACCGGGACAGGGGCCCAAGAGACCCAGTACTTC

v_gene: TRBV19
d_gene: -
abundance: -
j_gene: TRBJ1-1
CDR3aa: CASRFTWGPTEAFF
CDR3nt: TGTGCCAGTAGATTCACATGGGGGCCCACTGAAGCTTTCTTT

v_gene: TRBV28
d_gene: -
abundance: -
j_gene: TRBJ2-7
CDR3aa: CASSLHINYEQYF
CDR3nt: TGTGCCAGCAGTTTACACATTAACTACGAGCAGTACTTC

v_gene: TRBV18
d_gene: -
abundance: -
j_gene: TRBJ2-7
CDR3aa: CASSPPRSYEQYF
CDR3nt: TGTGCCAGCTCACCCCCCCGCAGCTACGAGCAGTACTTC